These T cell receptor beta chains were read from a single sample in a study of blood T cell repertoires in COVID-19. Using immunoSEQ multiplex PCR, the repertoire was profiled, and TCRdb retains in-frame clones only, with some absent. The data contain a few hundred thousand clones, approximately 85% of them singletons. Sequenced sample: PBMCs or T cells enriched from blood (not recorded which). The receptor source for this set is a man aged 30 to 39 who had recovered from COVID-19. Each CDR3 is given with its conserved first and last residue. D genes are given only for firm matches. Clone size is not always given. Where it is, it says once, few, many or a class for expanded clones.

-	-	TRBV7-9	TRBJ1-2	CASSSGRDYGYTF	TGTGCCAGCAGCTCCGGGAGGGACTATGGCTACACCTTC
-	once	TRBV5-5	TRBJ1-6	CASSNQGFYDSPLHF	TGTGCCAGCAGCAACCAGGGGTTTTACGATTCACCCCTCCACTTT
TRBD2	-	TRBV7-3	TRBJ2-2	CASSTLAGNTGELFF	TGTGCCAGCAGCACCTTAGCGGGAAACACCGGGGAGCTGTTTTTT
-	-	TRBV5-6	TRBJ2-2	CASNDGEHFTGELFF	TGTGCCAGCAACGACGGGGAACACTTCACCGGGGAGCTGTTTTTT
TRBD2	-	TRBV4-1	TRBJ2-3	CASSQDGLAGGTDTQYF	TGCGCCAGCAGCCAAGATGGACTAGCGGGGGGCACAGATACGCAGTATTTT
TRBD2	-	TRBV5-8	TRBJ2-3	CASSVGTSGVGNTQYF	TGTGCCAGCAGCGTCGGGACTAGCGGGGTCGGGAATACGCAGTATTTT
TRBD1	-	TRBV30	TRBJ1-1	CAWKRTGLAEAFF	TGTGCCTGGAAACGGACAGGCCTGGCTGAAGCTTTCTTT
-	-	TRBV29-1	TRBJ2-5	CSVVKQGGQETQYF	TGCAGCGTTGTGAAGCAAGGAGGGCAAGAGACCCAGTACTTC
-	-	TRBV7-8	TRBJ2-7	CASSLVDSAQYF	TGTGCCAGCAGCTTAGTAGACAGTGCGCAGTACTTC
-	-	TRBV18	TRBJ1-2	CASTQAQLANYGYTF	TGTGCCAGCACCCAGGCACAGCTCGCTAACTATGGCTACACCTTC
-	-	TRBV6-1	TRBJ1-5	CASSEAIYRSTNQPQHF	TGTGCCAGCAGTGAAGCGATATACAGGAGCACCAATCAGCCCCAGCATTTT
-	once	TRBV7-9	TRBJ2-5	CASSSQETQYF	TGTGCCAGCAGCTCACAAGAGACCCAGTACTTC
TRBD2	-	TRBV7-3	TRBJ2-1	CASSHRTRTGEQFF	TGTGCCAGCAGCCACAGGACTAGAACGGGTGAGCAGTTCTTC
-	once	TRBV30	TRBJ1-2	CAWSPEQSYGYTF	TGTGCCTGGAGTCCAGAACAATCCTATGGCTACACCTTC
TRBD1	-	TRBV4-1	TRBJ1-3	CASSQIGTGVGNTIYF	TGCGCCAGCAGCCAAATAGGGACAGGGGTTGGAAACACCATATATTTT
-	-	TRBV7-6	TRBJ2-7	CASSDITGSEQYF	TGTGCCAGCAGCGATATTACAGGGTCCGAGCAGTACTTC
TRBD2	-	TRBV3-1/TRBV3-2	TRBJ2-7	CASSQDWTSGLREQYF	TGTGCCAGCAGCCAAGATTGGACTAGCGGGCTGCGCGAGCAGTACTTC
-	-	TRBV5-1	TRBJ1-1	CASSLGSMNTEAFF	TGCGCCAGCAGCTTGGGGAGTATGAACACTGAAGCTTTCTTT
-	-	TRBV19	TRBJ1-4	CARKTGIIRKLFF	TGTGCCAGAAAGACAGGTATAATTCGAAAACTGTTTTTT
TRBD1	-	TRBV5-5	TRBJ2-7	CASSASGTGYYEQYF	TGTGCCAGCAGCGCTTCCGGGACAGGGTACTACGAGCAGTACTTC
TRBD1	-	TRBV4-1	TRBJ2-2	CASSQVQGRVTGELFF	TGCGCCAGCAGCCAGGTACAGGGGCGGGTCACCGGGGAGCTGTTTTTT
-	-	TRBV5-1	TRBJ1-2	CASSLDGDNYGYTF	TGCGCCAGCAGCTTGGACGGGGATAACTATGGCTACACCTTC
TRBD1	-	TRBV6-5	TRBJ1-2	CASSYGTGASQGGYTF	TGTGCCAGCAGTTACGGGACAGGGGCCTCACAAGGCGGCTACACCTTC
-	-	TRBV5-1	TRBJ2-6	CASSLGGAGRAASGANVLTF	TGCGCCAGCAGCTTGGGGGGCGCCGGCAGGGCCGCTTCTGGGGCCAACGTCCTGACTTTC
-	once	TRBV5-1	TRBJ1-1	CASSSTVNTEAFF	TGCGCCAGCAGCTCGACAGTGAACACTGAAGCTTTCTTT
TRBD2	few	TRBV7-9	TRBJ2-1	CASSGAGGSYNEQFF	TGTGCCAGCAGTGGAGCGGGGGGTTCCTACAATGAGCAGTTCTTC
-	-	TRBV7-9	TRBJ2-5	CASSPSGSSETQYF	TGTGCCAGCAGCCCTAGTGGGAGCAGCGAGACCCAGTACTTC
-	-	TRBV18	TRBJ2-1	CASSPREGARNEQFF	TGTGCCAGCTCACCTCGGGAGGGGGCGCGAAATGAGCAGTTCTTC
-	few	TRBV7-2	TRBJ1-3	CASSLTLSYSGNTIYF	TGTGCCAGCAGCTTAACATTGTCATACTCTGGAAACACCATATATTTT
-	once	TRBV5-6	TRBJ1-2	CASRGRVYGYTF	TGTGCCAGCAGGGGCAGGGTCTATGGCTACACCTTC
TRBD1	-	TRBV2	TRBJ1-6	CASSATGGSGNSPLHF	TGTGCCAGCAGTGCTACAGGGGGCTCGGGGAATTCACCCCTCCACTTT
-	-	TRBV21-1	TRBJ2-4	CASGSGLSKNIQYF	TGTGCCAGCGGGTCAGGGTTGTCCAAAAACATTCAGTACTTC
TRBD1	-	TRBV7-6	TRBJ1-1	CASSSSEQGAGGAFF	TGTGCCAGCAGCTCGTCTGAACAGGGGGCGGGTGGAGCTTTCTTT
TRBD1	-	TRBV19	TRBJ1-1	CASSLRGPGTEAFF	TGTGCCAGTAGTCTGAGGGGGCCGGGCACTGAAGCTTTCTTT
-	-	TRBV7-3	TRBJ2-3	CASSSPLSDTQYF	TGTGCCAGCAGCTCCCCGTTGTCAGATACGCAGTATTTT
-	-	TRBV10-3	TRBJ1-1	CAISQGPITEAFF	TGTGCCATCAGTCAGGGTCCAATCACTGAAGCTTTCTTT
-	-	TRBV11-3	TRBJ2-5	CASSLSRETQYF	TGTGCCAGCAGCCTATCGAGGGAGACCCAGTACTTC
TRBD2	-	TRBV9	TRBJ2-5	CASSPSGGLTETQYF	TGTGCCAGCAGCCCCAGCGGGGGACTGACTGAGACCCAGTACTTC
-	-	TRBV9	TRBJ2-1	CASSGTDYNEQFF	TGTGCCAGCAGCGGGACAGACTACAATGAGCAGTTCTTC
-	-	TRBV6-2/TRBV6-3	TRBJ1-1	CASSYHPTSYGNTEAFF	TGTGCCAGCAGTTACCATCCCACGTCCTATGGGAACACTGAAGCTTTCTTT
TRBD1	-	TRBV9	TRBJ2-2	CASSGPTGTNTGELFF	TGTGCCAGCAGCGGCCCGACAGGGACCAACACCGGGGAGCTGTTTTTT
-	-	TRBV9	TRBJ1-1	CASKKGDEAFF	TGTGCCAGCAAAAAGGGGGATGAAGCTTTCTTT
TRBD1	-	TRBV19	TRBJ1-5	CASSLTGSRQPQHF	TGTGCCAGTAGTTTGACAGGGTCTAGACAGCCCCAGCATTTT
-	-	TRBV9	TRBJ1-2	CASSTGGLGYTF	TGTGCCAGCAGCACCGGCGGTCTGGGCTACACCTTC
-	-	TRBV19	TRBJ1-5	CASSMSGNQPQHF	TGTGCCAGTAGTATGTCAGGGAATCAGCCCCAGCATTTT
-	-	TRBV5-5	TRBJ1-6	CASSARESSYNSPLHF	TGTGCCAGCAGCGCCAGGGAAAGCTCCTATAATTCACCCCTCCACTTT
-	once	TRBV27	TRBJ1-4	CASSLWGVREKLFF	TGTGCCAGCAGTTTATGGGGGGTACGCGAAAAACTGTTTTTT
-	-	TRBV5-1	TRBJ1-5	CASSLNGNSNQPQHF	TGCGCCAGCAGCTTAAACGGGAATAGCAATCAGCCCCAGCATTTT
-	-	TRBV19	TRBJ1-5	CASTRQNNQPQHF	TGTGCCAGTACTAGACAGAACAATCAGCCCCAGCATTTT
-	-	TRBV27	TRBJ2-7	CASSALRGKFHEQYF	TGTGCCAGCAGTGCGCTCAGGGGCAAGTTCCACGAGCAGTACTTC
-	-	TRBV18	TRBJ2-7	CASSPNTGTEQYF	TGTGCCAGCTCACCTAACACAGGGACCGAGCAGTACTTC
TRBD1	-	TRBV3-1/TRBV3-2	TRBJ1-2	CASSQDVAGGAYGYTF	TGTGCCAGCAGCCAAGATGTCGCAGGGGGAGCATATGGCTACACCTTC
TRBD1	-	TRBV12-3/TRBV12-4	TRBJ2-7	CASSLGDSPPRYF	TGTGCCAGCAGTTTGGGGGACAGCCCCCCGCGGTACTTC